These 28 T cell receptor beta chains were all obtained from the same sample, sequenced in a study of cytomegalovirus exposure and HLA in healthy donors. PCR used 60 Vbeta primers and 13 Jbeta primers. Assay used: immunoSEQ multiplex PCR; TCRdb lists only in-frame clones, some missing. The data hold 60,000 or so clones, with around three quarters observed a single time. Sequenced input: PBMCs. All receptors derive from a woman aged 40 to 50 in good health and CMV-seropositive.

The chain uses TRBV6-1 and TRBJ1-1; tentatively, D is TRBD1 (6 bases). Germline values: CDR1 MNHNS, CDR2 SASEGT. The V end lost 8 bases, the J end lost 10 bases, and 20 bases lay between the germline ends. The CDR3 loop spans 13 amino acids. Written as DNA, the CDR3 is TGTGCCAGCGGAGAGGGGGGGAGGGCGGGAGCTTTCTTT. Translating it yields CASGEGGRAGAFF.

The chain is built from TRBV4-3 and TRBJ1-2, with 7 bases aligning to TRBD1. Germline CDR1 LGHNA, CDR2 YSLEER. This CDR3 has 14 residues. V lost 5 bases and J lost 7; bases outside the gene matches: 10. The CDR3 DNA reads TGCGCCAGCAGCTCGCGAGGGGGCCTCTCTGGCTACACCTTC. Residues: CASSSRGGLSGYTF.

The V call is TRBV5-6, the J call TRBJ2-7; 10 positions agree with TRBD2. V shed 5 bases, J shed 2 bases, and the junction held 10 bases outside the gene matches. The germline V gene has CDR1 SGHDT and CDR2 YYEEEE. The CDR3 contains 16 residues. The CDR3 DNA sequence: TGTGCCAGCAGACCGCCCTCTAGCGGGAGCACCTACGAGCAGTACTTC. This translates into CASRPPSSGSTYEQYF.

The V and J genes are TRBV6-5 and TRBJ1-2; maybe TRBD1 (5 bases). The germline V gene encodes CDR1 MNHEY and CDR2 SVGAGI. This CDR3 spans 13 amino acids. V was shortened by 6 bases and J by 4 bases, with 12 bases between the two germline ends. CDR3 residues: CASRRDVVYGYTF. In DNA, the CDR3 is TGTGCCAGCAGGCGGGACGTCGTCTATGGCTACACCTTC.

The chain links TRBV10-3 to TRBJ1-1; D gene unclear. Germline V CDR1 and CDR2: ENHRY, SYGVKD. V lost 3 bases, J lost 6 bases, and 5 bases lay in between. There are 11 residues in the CDR3. The CDR3 region is CAISDGPEAFF. DNA for the CDR3: TGTGCCATCAGTGATGGGCCTGAAGCTTTCTTT.

The V call is TRBV6-5, the J call TRBJ1-1, with D unresolved. The CDR3 covers 14 residues. CDR1 MNHEY and CDR2 SVGAGI come from the germline V gene. V dropped 4 bases and J dropped 3 bases, with 12 bases sitting between them. CDR3 nucleotides: TGTGCCAGCAGTTCCGCGAACCGATACACTGAAGCTTTCTTT. Translating it yields CASSSANRYTEAFF.

The chain uses TRBV6-1 and TRBJ1-1; TRBD1 agrees at 8 bases. Per the germline V gene, CDR1 is MNHNS and CDR2 is SASEGT. V dropped 2 bases and J dropped 10; count of bases not matched to a gene: 12. This CDR3 is built from 15 residues. In nucleotides, the CDR3 is TGTGCCAGCAGTGAACCCGGCAGGGGGCCCGGTCGAGCTTTCTTT. Its protein product is CASSEPGRGPGRAFF.

The V and J genes are TRBV5-6 and TRBJ1-2; the D gene is possibly TRBD1 (6 bases). The CDR3 loop spans 17 amino acids. The germline V gene has CDR1 SGHDT and CDR2 YYEEEE. Trimming shortened V by 4 bases and J by 4 bases, and 23 bases separated the two germline ends. The CDR3 bases are TGTGCCAGCAGCGCGCGTGGGGGGGCCACGAGGTCCTATGGCTACACCTTC. This encodes CASSARGGATRSYGYTF.

This chain joins TRBV18 and TRBJ1-3; 9 nucleotides line up with TRBD1. V was pared by 2 bases and J by 3 bases, with 8 bases of the junction left unmatched. The CDR3 runs to 17 residues. Germline CDR1 KGHSH, CDR2 LQKENI. For the CDR3, the DNA is TGTGCCAGCTCACCAGGCACCGGGACAGGGTTTGGAAACACCATATATTTT. Protein: CASSPGTGTGFGNTIYF.

The chain is built from TRBV4-1 and TRBJ1-1; D is ambiguous. This CDR3 has 15 amino acids. Germline V gives CDR1 MGHRA, CDR2 YSYEKL. V lost 0 bases and J lost 1, with 9 bases in between. CDR3 residues: CASSQDVSRNTEAFF. Here the CDR3 DNA reads TGCGCCAGCAGCCAAGATGTTTCTAGGAACACTGAAGCTTTCTTT.

Concerning this clone itself: Other nucleotide sequences from this sample produce the same CDR3. The chain employs TRBV7-3 and TRBJ2-3, with D unresolved. The CDR3 loop spans 13 amino acids. The germline CDR1 and CDR2 sequences are SGHTA and FQGTGA. V lost 6 bases to trimming and J lost 2 bases, with 9 bases between them. This CDR3 is CASRQPHTDTQYF. Written as DNA, the CDR3 is TGTGCCAGCAGACAACCTCACACAGATACGCAGTATTTT.

The chain joins TRBV4-2 to TRBJ2-5; D is perhaps TRBD2 (6 bases). This CDR3 spans 14 amino acids. V lost 5 bases to trimming and J lost 4 bases, with 14 bases between them. In germline, CDR1 is LGHNA, CDR2 YNFKEQ. This chain's CDR3 is CASSAVTSRETQYF. The CDR3 nucleotides are TGTGCCAGCAGCGCGGTCACTAGCAGAGAGACCCAGTACTTC.

The gene calls are TRBV7-9 and TRBJ1-2, with D hard to call. Germline CDR1 reads SEHNR; CDR2 reads FQNEAQ (reference sequence). This CDR3 comprises 11 residues. V lost 2 bases and J 8 bases, leaving 6 bases between the germline ends. The CDR3, as DNA: TGTGCCAGCAGCTTACTTACAGGCTACACCTTC. Protein: CASSLLTGYTF.

The chain is built from TRBV6-6 and TRBJ1-5; D is possibly TRBD1 (5 bases). Deletions cut 6 bases from V and 5 bases from J, with 17 bases between. This CDR3 contains 15 residues. Germline V gives CDR1 MNHNY, CDR2 SVGAGI (reference sequence). This CDR3 is CASRGSSGGYQPQHF. The CDR3 DNA is TGTGCCAGCAGGGGGAGCTCCGGGGGTTATCAGCCCCAGCATTTT.

This chain joins TRBV7-2 and TRBJ2-1; TRBD2 might be the D (6 bases). Trimming shortened V by 5 bases and J by 2 bases, and 16 bases separated the two germline ends. Germline CDR1 reads SGHTA; CDR2 reads FQGNSA. The CDR3 covers 16 residues. CDR3 nucleotide sequence: TGTGCCAGCAGCCCGGGTGTGGGACTCACCTACAATGAGCAGTTCTTC. As protein: CASSPGVGLTYNEQFF.

The chain joins TRBV19 to TRBJ1-1; tentative D call: TRBD1 (6 bases). This CDR3 is 15 amino acids long. V shed 5 bases and J shed 1 base, with 14 bases lying between them. Germline assignment: CDR1 LNHDA and CDR2 SQIVND (reference sequence). In DNA form, the CDR3 reads TGTGCCAGTAGTGTCTCACAGGGATCGAACACTGAAGCTTTCTTT. Protein: CASSVSQGSNTEAFF.

CDR3 bases: TGCGCCAGCAGCCCAATAATCGGTGGCTACACCTTC. It yields the protein CASSPIIGGYTF. This rearrangement joins TRBV4-1 to TRBJ1-2; D unclear. The germline gives CDR1 MGHRA, CDR2 YSYEKL. The V end was cut by 4 bases, the J end by 7 bases, with 10 bases between. CDR3 length: 12 residues.

The chain combines TRBV4-3 with TRBJ1-5; D uncertain. The CDR3 is 14 residues long. The V end was cut by 3 bases, the J end by 5 bases, with 11 bases between. CDR1 is LGHNA, CDR2 YSLEER, per germline. The CDR3, as DNA: TGCGCCAGCAGCCAGGAAAGCGGGGATCAGCCCCAGCATTTT. Protein: CASSQESGDQPQHF.

The CDR3 DNA reads as TGCGCCAGCAGCTTGGGAGGGGGCGAGCAGCCCCAGCATTTT. This gives the protein CASSLGGGEQPQHF. The chain is built from TRBV5-1 and TRBJ1-5, with 7 bases identical to TRBD1. Germline trimming cut 0 bases from V and 7 bases from J; bases unmatched to any gene: 4. Germline V gene lookup returns CDR1 SGHRS and CDR2 YFSETQ. CDR3 length equals 14 residues.

This sequence joins TRBV4-1 and TRBJ1-1, with 7 positions matching TRBD1. This CDR3 contains 13 residues. The germline gives CDR1 MGHRA, CDR2 YSYEKL. V dropped 1 base and J dropped 6; count of bases not matched to a gene: 2. The CDR3 bases are TGCGCCAGCAGCCAAGCAGGGGGTCCTGAAGCTTTCTTT. This gives the protein CASSQAGGPEAFF.

Only a few counts were recorded for this clone. The chain is built from TRBV10-1 and TRBJ2-1; D may be TRBD2 (5 bases). CDR1 and CDR2 (germline): WNHNN, SYGVQD (reference sequence). The CDR3 loop spans 14 amino acids. The V gene lost 2 bases and the J gene lost 10 bases, with 15 bases spanning the gap. The CDR3 bases are TGCGCCAGCAGTGAGATAGCTAGCCGGACGGAGCAGTTCTTC. Translation gives CASSEIASRTEQFF.

This chain links TRBV6-6 with TRBJ2-3; D uncertain. V was trimmed by 6 bases and J by 4 bases, leaving 14 bases between them. The CDR3 spans 14 residues. The V gene's germline CDR1 is MNHNY and CDR2 SVGAGI (reference sequence). The CDR3 sequence: CASSSRGPSDTQYF. CDR3 bases: TGTGCCAGCAGCTCCCGTGGGCCCTCAGATACGCAGTATTTT.

The J gene is TRBJ1-3, the V gene TRBV5-4, with D tentatively TRBD1 (6 bases). The germline CDR1 and CDR2 sequences are SGHNT and YYREEE (reference sequence). The CDR3 is 15 residues long. V lost 7 bases to trimming and J lost 0 bases, with 14 bases between them. CDR3 nucleotides: TGTGCCAGCTCGGGGGGCGGAGGCTCTGGAAACACCATATATTTT. Translating gives CASSGGGGSGNTIYF. The complete variable domain, with remaining parts taken from reference TRBV5-4 and TRBJ1-3, reads ETGVTQSPTHLIKTRGQQVTLRCSSQSGHNTVSWYQQALGQGPQFIFQYYREEENGRGNFPPRFSGLQFPNYSSELNVNALELDDSALYLCASSGGGGSGNTIYFGEGSWLTVV.

The rearrangement joins TRBV19 to TRBJ2-4; the D gene is possibly TRBD1 (5 bases). Germline CDR1 reads LNHDA; CDR2 reads SQIVND (reference sequence). The V end lost 2 bases, the J end lost 0 bases, and 8 bases lay between the germline ends. This CDR3 comprises 15 residues. CDR3 amino acids: CASSIWQGAKNIQYF. The DNA of the CDR3 is TGTGCCAGTAGTATATGGCAGGGAGCCAAAAACATTCAGTACTTC.

J is TRBJ1-6 and V is TRBV5-1; weak D call: TRBD1 (5 bases). The CDR3 totals 14 residues. V was clipped by 4 bases and J by 7 bases, with 12 bases between them. CDR1 SGHRS and CDR2 YFSETQ come from the germline V gene. The CDR3 spells CASSGGDANSPLHF. The DNA of the CDR3 is TGCGCCAGCAGCGGGGGGGACGCAAATTCACCCCTCCACTTT.

The rearrangement uses TRBV7-8 and TRBJ2-3, with D perhaps matching TRBD1 (6 bases). Looked up from germline, CDR1 is SGHVS and CDR2 is FQNEAQ. V lost 7 bases and J lost 0, with 14 bases in between. CDR3 size: 15 residues. This chain's CDR3 is CASTLNRGSTDTQYF. In nucleotides, the CDR3 is TGTGCCAGCACCCTAAATAGGGGGAGCACAGATACGCAGTATTTT.

The chain joins TRBV13 to TRBJ1-1; D call uncertain. Trimming removed 2 bases from V and 1 base from J, with 5 bases in between. This CDR3 region has 13 residues. CDR1 PRHDT and CDR2 FYEKMQ come from the germline V gene (reference sequence). The CDR3 loop is CASSLRGNTEAFF. CDR3 sequence (DNA): TGTGCCAGCAGCTTAAGAGGGAACACTGAAGCTTTCTTT. Combining the CDR3 with reference TRBV13 and TRBJ1-1 gives the whole variable domain AAGVIQSPRHLIKEKRETATLKCYPIPRHDTVYWYQQGPGQDPQFLISFYEKMQSDKGSIPDRFSAQQFSDYHSELNMSSLELGDSALYFCASSLRGNTEAFFGQGTRLTVV.

J is TRBJ1-5 and V is TRBV28; 9 nucleotides match TRBD1. The CDR3 spans 14 residues. Germline lookup yields CDR1 MDHEN and CDR2 SYDVKM. Unmatched junction bases numbered 7, after V lost 7 bases and J lost 6 bases. The CDR3 spells CASKPGQGGQPQHF. CDR3 sequence (DNA): TGTGCCAGCAAACCGGGACAGGGAGGTCAGCCCCAGCATTTT.